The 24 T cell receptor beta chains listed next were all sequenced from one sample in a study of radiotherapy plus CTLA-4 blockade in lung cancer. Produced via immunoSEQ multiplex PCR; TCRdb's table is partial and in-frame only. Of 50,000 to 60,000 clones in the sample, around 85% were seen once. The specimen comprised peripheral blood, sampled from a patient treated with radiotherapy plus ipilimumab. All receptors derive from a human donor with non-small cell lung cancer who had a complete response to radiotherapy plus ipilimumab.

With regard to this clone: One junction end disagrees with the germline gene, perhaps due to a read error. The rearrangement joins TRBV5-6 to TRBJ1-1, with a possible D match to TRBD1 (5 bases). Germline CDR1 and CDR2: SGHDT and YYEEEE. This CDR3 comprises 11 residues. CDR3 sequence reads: CASSFRRGSVW. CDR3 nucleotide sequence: TGTGCCAGCAGCTTCCGGAGGGGTTCGGTTTGG.

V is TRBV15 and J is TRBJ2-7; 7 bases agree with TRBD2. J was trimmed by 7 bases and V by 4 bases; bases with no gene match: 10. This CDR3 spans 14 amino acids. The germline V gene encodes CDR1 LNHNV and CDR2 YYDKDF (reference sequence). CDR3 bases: TGTGCCACCAGCATGCGGTCTGGGGGAGGGGAGCAGTACTTC. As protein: CATSMRSGGGEQYF.

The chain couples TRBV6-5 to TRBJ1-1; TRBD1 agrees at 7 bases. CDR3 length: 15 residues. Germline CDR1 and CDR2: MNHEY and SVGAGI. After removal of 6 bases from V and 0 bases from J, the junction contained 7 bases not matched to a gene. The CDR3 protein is CASRRQGEMNTEAFF. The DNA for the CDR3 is TGTGCCAGCAGGCGCCAGGGGGAGATGAACACTGAAGCTTTCTTT.

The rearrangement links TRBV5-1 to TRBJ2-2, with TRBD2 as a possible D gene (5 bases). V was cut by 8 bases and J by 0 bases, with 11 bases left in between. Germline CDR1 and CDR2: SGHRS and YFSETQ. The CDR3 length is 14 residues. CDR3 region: CASRRIPNTGELFF. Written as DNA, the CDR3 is TGCGCCAGTCGGAGGATACCGAACACCGGGGAGCTGTTTTTT. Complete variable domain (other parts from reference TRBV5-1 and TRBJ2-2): KAGVTQTPRYLIKTRGQQVTLSCSPISGHRSVSWYQQTPGQGLQFLFEYFSETQRNKGNFPGRFSGRQFSNSRSEMNVSTLELGDSALYLCASRRIPNTGELFFGEGSRLTVL.

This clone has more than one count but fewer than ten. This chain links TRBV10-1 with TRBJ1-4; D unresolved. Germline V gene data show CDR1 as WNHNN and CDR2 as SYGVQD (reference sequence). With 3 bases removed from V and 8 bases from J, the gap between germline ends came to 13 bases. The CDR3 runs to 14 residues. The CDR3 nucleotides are TGCGCCAGCAGTGAAGTACGGGGAAGCGAAAAACTGTTTTTT. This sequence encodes CASSEVRGSEKLFF.

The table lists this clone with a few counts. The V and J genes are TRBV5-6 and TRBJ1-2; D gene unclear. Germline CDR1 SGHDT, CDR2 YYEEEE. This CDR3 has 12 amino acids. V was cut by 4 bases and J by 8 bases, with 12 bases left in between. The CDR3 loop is CASSLSSFGYTF. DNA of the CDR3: TGTGCCAGCAGCCTATCCTCCTTCGGCTACACCTTC.

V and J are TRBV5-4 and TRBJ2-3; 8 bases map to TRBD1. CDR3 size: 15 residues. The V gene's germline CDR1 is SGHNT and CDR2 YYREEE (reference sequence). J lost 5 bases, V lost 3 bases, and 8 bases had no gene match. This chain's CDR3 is CASSSRGRERDTQYF. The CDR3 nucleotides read TGTGCCAGCAGCTCCAGGGGGCGCGAGAGAGATACGCAGTATTTT.

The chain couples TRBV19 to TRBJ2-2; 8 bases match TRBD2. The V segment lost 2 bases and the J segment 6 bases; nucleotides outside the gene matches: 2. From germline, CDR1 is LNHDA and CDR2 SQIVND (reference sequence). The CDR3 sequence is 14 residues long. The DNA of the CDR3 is TGTGCCAGTAGTATAACGGGGGGGCCCGGGGAGCTGTTTTTT. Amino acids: CASSITGGPGELFF.

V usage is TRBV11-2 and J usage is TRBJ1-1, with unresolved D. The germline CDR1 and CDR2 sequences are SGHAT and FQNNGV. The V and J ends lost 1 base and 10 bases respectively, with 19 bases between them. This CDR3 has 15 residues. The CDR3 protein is CASSLVRNTDRVAFF. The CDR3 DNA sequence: TGTGCCAGCAGCTTAGTCAGAAACACCGACCGGGTAGCTTTCTTT. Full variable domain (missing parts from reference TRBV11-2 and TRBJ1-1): EAGVAQSPRYKIIEKRQSVAFWCNPISGHATLYWYQQILGQGPKLLIQFQNNGVVDDSQLPKDRFSAERLKGVDSTLKIQPAKLEDSAVYLCASSLVRNTDRVAFFGQGTRLTVV.

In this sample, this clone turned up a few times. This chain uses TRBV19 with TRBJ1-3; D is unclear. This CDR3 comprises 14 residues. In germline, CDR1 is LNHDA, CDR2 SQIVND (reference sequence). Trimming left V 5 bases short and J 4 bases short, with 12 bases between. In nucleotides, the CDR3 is TGTGCCAGTAGTGTTGAAGCGGCCGGAAACACCATATATTTT. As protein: CASSVEAAGNTIYF.

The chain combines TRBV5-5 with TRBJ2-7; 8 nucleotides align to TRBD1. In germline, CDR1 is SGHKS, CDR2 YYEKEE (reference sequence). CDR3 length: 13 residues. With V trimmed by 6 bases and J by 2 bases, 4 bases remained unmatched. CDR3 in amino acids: CASIQTGAYEQYF. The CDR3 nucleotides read TGTGCCAGCATCCAGACAGGGGCCTACGAGCAGTACTTC.

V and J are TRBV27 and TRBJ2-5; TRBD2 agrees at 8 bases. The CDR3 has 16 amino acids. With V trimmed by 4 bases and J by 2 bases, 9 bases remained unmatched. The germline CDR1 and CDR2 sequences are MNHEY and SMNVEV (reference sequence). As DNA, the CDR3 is TGTGCCAGCAGTTCCCGGGGCGGGGGGAGTCAAGAGACCCAGTACTTC. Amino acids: CASSSRGGGSQETQYF.

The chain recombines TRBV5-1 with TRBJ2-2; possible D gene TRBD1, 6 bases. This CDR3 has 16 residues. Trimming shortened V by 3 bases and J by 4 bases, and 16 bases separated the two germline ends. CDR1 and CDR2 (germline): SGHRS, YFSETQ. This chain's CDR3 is CASSSEGQGSTGELFF. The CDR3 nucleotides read TGCGCCAGCAGCTCTGAGGGCCAGGGGAGCACCGGGGAGCTGTTTTTT.

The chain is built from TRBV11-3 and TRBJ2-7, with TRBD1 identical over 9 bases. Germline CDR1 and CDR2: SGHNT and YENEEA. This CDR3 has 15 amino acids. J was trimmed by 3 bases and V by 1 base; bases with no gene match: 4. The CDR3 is CASSLAGTGIYEQYV. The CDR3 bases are TGTGCCAGCAGCTTAGCCGGGACAGGGATCTACGAGCAGTACGTC.

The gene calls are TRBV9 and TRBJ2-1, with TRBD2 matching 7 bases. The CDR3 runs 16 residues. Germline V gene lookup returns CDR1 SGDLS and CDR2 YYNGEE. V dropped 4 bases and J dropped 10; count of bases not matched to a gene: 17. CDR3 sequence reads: CASSPQTGLRVREQFF. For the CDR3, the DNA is TGTGCCAGCAGCCCACAGACGGGACTAAGGGTGAGGGAGCAGTTCTTC.

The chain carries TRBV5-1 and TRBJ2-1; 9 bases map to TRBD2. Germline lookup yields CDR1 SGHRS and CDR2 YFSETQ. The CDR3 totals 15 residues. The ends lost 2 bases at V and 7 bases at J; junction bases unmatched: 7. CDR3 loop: CASSFSGSSGNEQFF. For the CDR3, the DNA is TGCGCCAGCAGCTTTAGCGGGAGTAGTGGGAATGAGCAGTTCTTC.

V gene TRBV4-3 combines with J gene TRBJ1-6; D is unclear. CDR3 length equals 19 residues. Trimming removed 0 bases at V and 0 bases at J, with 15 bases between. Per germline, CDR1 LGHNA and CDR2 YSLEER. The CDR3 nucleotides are TGCGCCAGCAGCCAAGATCCCAAGGGAGCGAGCTCCTATAATTCACCCCTCCACTTT. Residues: CASSQDPKGASSYNSPLHF.

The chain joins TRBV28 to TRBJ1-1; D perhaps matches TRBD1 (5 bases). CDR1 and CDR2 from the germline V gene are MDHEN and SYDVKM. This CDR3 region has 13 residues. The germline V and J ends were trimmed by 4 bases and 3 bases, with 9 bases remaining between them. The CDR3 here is CASSSGGYTEAFF. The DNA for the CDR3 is TGTGCCAGCAGTTCCGGGGGATACACTGAAGCTTTCTTT.

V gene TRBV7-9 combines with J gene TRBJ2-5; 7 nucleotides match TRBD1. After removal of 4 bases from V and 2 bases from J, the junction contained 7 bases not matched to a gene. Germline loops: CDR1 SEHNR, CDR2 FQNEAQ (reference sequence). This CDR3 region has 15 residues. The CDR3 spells CASSYGTVIQETQYF. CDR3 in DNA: TGTGCCAGCAGCTACGGGACAGTGATTCAAGAGACCCAGTACTTC. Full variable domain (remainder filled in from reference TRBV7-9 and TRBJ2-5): DTGVSQNPRHKITKRGQNVTFRCDPISEHNRLYWYRQTLGQGPEFLTYFQNEAQLEKSRLLSDRFSAERPKGSFSTLEIQRTEQGDSAMYLCASSYGTVIQETQYFGPGTRLLVL.

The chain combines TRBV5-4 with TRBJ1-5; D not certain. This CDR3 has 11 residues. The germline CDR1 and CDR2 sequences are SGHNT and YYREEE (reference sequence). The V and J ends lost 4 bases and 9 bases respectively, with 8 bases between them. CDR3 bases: TGTGCCAGCAGCCGTCTAGGGCCCCAGCATTTT. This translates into CASSRLGPQHF. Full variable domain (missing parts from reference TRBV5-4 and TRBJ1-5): ETGVTQSPTHLIKTRGQQVTLRCSSQSGHNTVSWYQQALGQGPQFIFQYYREEENGRGNFPPRFSGLQFPNYSSELNVNALELDDSALYLCASSRLGPQHFGDGTRLSIL.

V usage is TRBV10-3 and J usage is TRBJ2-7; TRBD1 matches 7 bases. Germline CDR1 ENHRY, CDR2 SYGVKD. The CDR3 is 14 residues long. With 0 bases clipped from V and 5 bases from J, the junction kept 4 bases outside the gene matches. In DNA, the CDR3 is TGTGCCATCAGTGAGTCGACCACAGGGGACGAGCAGTACGTC. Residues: CAISESTTGDEQYV.

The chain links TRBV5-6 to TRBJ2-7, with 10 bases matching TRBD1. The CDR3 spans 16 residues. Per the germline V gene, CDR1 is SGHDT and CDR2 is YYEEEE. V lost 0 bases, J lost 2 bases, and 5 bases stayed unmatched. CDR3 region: CASSLGVGTGAYEQYV. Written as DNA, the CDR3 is TGTGCCAGCAGCTTGGGAGTGGGGACAGGGGCCTACGAGCAGTACGTC.

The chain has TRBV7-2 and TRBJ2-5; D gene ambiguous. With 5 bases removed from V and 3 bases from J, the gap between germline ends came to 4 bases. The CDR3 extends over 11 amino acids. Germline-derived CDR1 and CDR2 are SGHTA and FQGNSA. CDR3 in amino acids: CASSPKETQYF. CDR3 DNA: TGTGCCAGCAGCCCCAAAGAGACCCAGTACTTC.

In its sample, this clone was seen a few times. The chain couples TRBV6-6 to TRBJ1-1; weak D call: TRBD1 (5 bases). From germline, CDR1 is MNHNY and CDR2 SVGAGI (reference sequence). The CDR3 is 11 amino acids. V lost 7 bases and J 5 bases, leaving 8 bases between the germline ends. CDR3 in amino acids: CASTQGTEAFF. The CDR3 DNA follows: TGTGCCAGCACCCAGGGAACTGAAGCTTTCTTT.